These 19 T cell receptor beta chains originate from one sample sequenced in a study of CD8 T cells in ankylosing spondylitis. Study-level findings and limits: Fewer than 10 highly homologous variants formed a TCR beta motif that appeared characteristic of ankylosing spondylitis blood.

Via MiXCR, TCRdb re-called the 5' RACE reads, giving one row per CDR3 protein. Here the sample spans more than 650,000 distinct CDR3 sequences, approximately 12% being singletons. Their cognate antigens are unknown. Sequencing used blood, either unsorted or a sorted T cell fraction (not recorded which). The receptors shown here come from a male donor with ankylosing spondylitis.

This clonotype turned up a few times. The chain recombines TRBV20-1 with TRBJ2-5, with unresolved D. V dropped 5 bases and J dropped 1 base, with 5 bases sitting between them. Germline CDR1 is DFQATT and CDR2 is SNEGSKA (reference sequence). The length of the CDR3 is 11 residues. CDR3 sequence (DNA): TGCAGTGCTGGAGTCCAAGAGACCCAGTACTTC. This codes for CSAGVQETQYF.

J is TRBJ2-4 and V is TRBV20-1; D remains ambiguous. Germline V lookup: CDR1 DFQATT, CDR2 SNEGSKA (reference sequence). This CDR3 comprises 12 residues. V dropped 1 base and J dropped 5 bases, with 6 bases sitting between them. CDR3 residues: CSARGQENIQYF. The CDR3 DNA reads as TGCAGTGCTAGAGGGCAGGAAAACATTCAGTACTTC.

V gene TRBV5-1 combines with J gene TRBJ1-1; D is unclear. Deletions cut 4 bases from V and 6 bases from J, with 16 bases between. The CDR3 has 14 residues. Germline CDR1 SGHRS, CDR2 YFSETQ. The CDR3 loop is CASSLRTAKAEAFF. The CDR3 DNA sequence: TGCGCCAGCAGCCTGCGGACGGCTAAGGCTGAAGCTTTCTTT.

This clonotype was found a few times. The chain employs TRBV20-1 and TRBJ2-2, with D perhaps TRBD1 or TRBD2 (5 bases each). V dropped 3 bases and J dropped 0 bases, with 23 bases sitting between them. CDR1 is DFQATT, CDR2 SNEGSKA, per germline (reference sequence). This CDR3 comprises 19 residues. DNA for the CDR3: TGCAGTGCTAGGAGAGGGGATTACCATTATATCGCGAACACCGGGGAGCTGTTTTTT. Translation: CSARRGDYHYIANTGELFF.

The V and J genes are TRBV20-1 and TRBJ2-3, with 8 bases fitting TRBD2. V shed 0 bases, J shed 5 bases, and the junction held 13 bases outside the gene matches. This CDR3 spans 17 amino acids. Germline CDR1 is DFQATT and CDR2 is SNEGSKA (reference sequence). The CDR3 spells CSARDHRRVAGKDTQYF. The CDR3 coding sequence is TGCAGTGCTAGAGATCACCGGAGGGTAGCGGGGAAAGATACGCAGTATTTT.

This clonotype was counted a few times. The chain combines TRBV5-6 with TRBJ2-1; D gene unclear. Trimming left V 5 bases short and J 10 bases short, with 19 bases between. The CDR3 runs 14 residues. Germline V gene data show CDR1 as SGHDT and CDR2 as YYEEEE. Written as DNA, the CDR3 is TGTGCCAGCAGTCCTGTCGGACCCCGGCCGGAGCAGTTCTTC. Its protein is CASSPVGPRPEQFF. Using reference TRBV5-6 and TRBJ2-1 for the parts outside the CDR3, the full variable domain is DAGVTQSPTHLIKTRGQQVTLRCSPKSGHDTVSWYQQALGQGPQFIFQYYEEEERQRGNFPDRFSGHQFPNYSSELNVNALLLGDSALYLCASSPVGPRPEQFFGPGTRLTVL.

This clonotype came up a few times. The chain has TRBV5-1 and TRBJ1-1, with D possibly matching TRBD1 (6 bases). Germline loops: CDR1 SGHRS, CDR2 YFSETQ. The CDR3 is 14 amino acids. The V gene lost 0 bases and the J gene lost 5 bases, with 11 bases spanning the gap. The CDR3 protein is CASSLDGRGTEAFF. In DNA form, the CDR3 reads TGCGCCAGCAGCTTGGATGGCAGGGGAACTGAAGCTTTCTTT.

The chain couples TRBV5-5 to TRBJ2-5; the match to TRBD1 covers 7 bases. The CDR3 loop spans 12 amino acids. Trimming at V came to 6 bases and at J to 4 bases, leaving 3 bases not matched to a gene. CDR1 SGHKS and CDR2 YYEKEE come from the germline V gene (reference sequence). The CDR3 loop reads CASTRGIETQYF. The CDR3 nucleotides read TGTGCCAGCACCAGGGGGATAGAGACCCAGTACTTC.

This clonotype occurred a few times. The gene calls are TRBV7-2 and TRBJ2-7, with TRBD2 matching 8 bases. The CDR3 totals 15 residues. Germline V lookup: CDR1 SGHTA, CDR2 FQGNSA. Trimming at V came to 5 bases and at J to 3 bases, leaving 9 bases not matched to a gene. CDR3 loop: CASSHIVSGSYEQYF. The CDR3 DNA follows: TGTGCCAGCAGCCACATTGTGAGCGGGAGCTACGAGCAGTACTTC.

This chain links TRBV5-1 with TRBJ2-7, with D possibly being TRBD1 or TRBD2 (5 bases each). This CDR3 contains 15 residues. Germline lookup yields CDR1 SGHRS and CDR2 YFSETQ. V lost 4 bases, J lost 0 bases, and 14 bases lay in between. The CDR3 sequence is CASSPGAILSYEQYF. DNA of the CDR3: TGCGCCAGCAGCCCCGGGGCGATACTCTCCTACGAGCAGTACTTC.

V and J are TRBV24-1 and TRBJ1-2; D gene unclear. V lost 3 bases, J lost 3 bases, and 10 bases lay in between. CDR1 KGHDR and CDR2 SFDVKD come from the germline V gene. This CDR3 is 14 amino acids long. The CDR3, as DNA: TGTGCCACCAGTGATACAGACCGCTACTATGGCTACACCTTC. Translation gives CATSDTDRYYGYTF.

The chain couples TRBV7-3 to TRBJ2-2; no firm D call. Germline CDR1 and CDR2: SGHTA and FQGTGA. V dropped 5 bases and J dropped 1 base, with 8 bases sitting between them. The CDR3 loop spans 14 amino acids. DNA of the CDR3: TGTGCCAGCAGCACCTCAAGGAACACCGGGGAGCTGTTTTTT. Translated, it gives CASSTSRNTGELFF.

The J gene is TRBJ1-5, the V gene TRBV20-1; possibly TRBD1 for D (5 bases). V lost 4 bases and J 5 bases, leaving 15 bases between the germline ends. The CDR3 covers 14 residues. CDR1 and CDR2 from the germline V gene are DFQATT and SNEGSKA (reference sequence). Here the CDR3 DNA reads TGCAGTGCTACACCCGGGACGCTCTATCAGCCCCAGCATTTT. Its translation: CSATPGTLYQPQHF.

At least ten counts were recorded for this clonotype. The V call is TRBV12-3 or TRBV12-4, the J call TRBJ1-5, with D possibly matching TRBD1 (5 bases). V was trimmed by 2 bases and J by 6 bases, leaving 14 bases between them. The CDR3 has 15 amino acids. The CDR3 nucleotides read TGTGCCAGCAGTTTAAGGGGCCAGAGGGGTCAGCCCCAGCATTTT. Translating gives CASSLRGQRGQPQHF.

This sequence joins TRBV6-5 and TRBJ1-2; tentative D call: TRBD1 (6 bases). Germline CDR1 and CDR2: MNHEY and SVGAGI. V dropped 1 base and J dropped 2 bases, with 20 bases sitting between them. CDR3 length: 18 amino acids. In nucleotides, the CDR3 is TGTGCCAGCAGTTACTACATTGGGGGCCCGCAAAAGAACTATGGCTACACCTTC. Translated: CASSYYIGGPQKNYGYTF.

This clonotype has a count of ten or more. V gene TRBV7-2 combines with J gene TRBJ2-5; D unresolved. The germline gives CDR1 SGHTA, CDR2 FQGNSA. V was cut by 5 bases and J by 4 bases, with 14 bases left in between. The CDR3 extends over 14 amino acids. The chain's CDR3 is CASSPWSGPETQYF. As DNA, the CDR3 is TGTGCCAGCAGCCCCTGGTCCGGACCAGAGACCCAGTACTTC. Based on the CDR3 plus reference TRBV7-2 and TRBJ2-5, the full variable domain is GAGVSQSPSNKVTEKGKDVELRCDPISGHTALYWYRQSLGQGLEFLIYFQGNSAPDKSGLPSDRFSAERTGGSVSTLTIQRTQQEDSAVYLCASSPWSGPETQYFGPGTRLLVL.

The table lists this clonotype with a few counts. The chain combines TRBV29-1 with TRBJ2-5; no clear D gene. V lost 1 base and J lost 5, with 14 bases in between. CDR1 and CDR2 (germline): SQVTM, ANQGSEA. The CDR3 runs to 14 residues. The CDR3 nucleotides are TGCAGCGTTGAAGTACGCGGATACGGGGAGACCCAGTACTTC. This translates into CSVEVRGYGETQYF.

The chain recombines TRBV20-1 with TRBJ2-2; the D gene is possibly TRBD1 (5 bases). The CDR3 has 15 amino acids. The ends were cut back, 3 bases at V and 4 bases at J, with 15 bases in the middle. CDR1 is DFQATT, CDR2 SNEGSKA, per germline (reference sequence). This CDR3 reads CSASPWGLSTGELFF. In DNA, the CDR3 is TGCAGTGCTAGTCCCTGGGGCCTTAGCACCGGGGAGCTGTTTTTT.

The V call is TRBV10-3, the J call TRBJ2-1; TRBD2 agrees at 12 bases. The V and J ends lost 6 bases and 6 bases, in that order; junction bases with no gene match: 3. This CDR3 has 14 residues. Looked up from germline, CDR1 is ENHRY and CDR2 is SYGVKD. CDR3 residues: CAISLAGGLNEQFF. The CDR3 DNA sequence: TGTGCCATCAGCCTAGCGGGGGGGCTCAATGAGCAGTTCTTC.